A single T cell receptor (beta chain) is shown here with its context. The entry originates in a study of blood T cell repertoires in COVID-19. At the level of the study: Samples came from the United States, Italy and Spain, spanning acute and convalescent COVID-19. In each case, the material was cDNA or gDNA derived from T cells, B-cell-depleted T cells, or PBMCs.

Authors' analysis steps: Amplification of reference gene primers was used by the study to estimate nucleated cell counts. Sequenced by immunoSEQ multiplex PCR; TCRdb stores in-frame clones only, minus some. The V and J calls and the clone size are those of that table, but D and trimming were determined from the DNA. The sample shows about 130,000 clones, about 85% of them seen only once. Germline values: CDR1 SGHAT, CDR2 FQNNGV. V dropped 5 bases and J dropped 4 bases, with 20 bases sitting between them. This CDR3 has 16 amino acids. Sequenced: peripheral blood. V is TRBV11-2 and J is TRBJ2-5; D gene unclear. The TCR comes from a man in his sixties with acute or convalescent COVID-19. The CDR3 DNA is TGTGCCAGCAGCCCCGTAGTAACGAGAAACCGAGAGACCCAGTACTTC. Protein: CASSPVVTRNRETQYF.